Listed below are T cell receptor beta chains from one sample, sequenced in a study of T-cell memory formation after mild COVID-19. TCRdb analysed the 5' RACE reads with MiXCR anew, one entry per CDR3 protein. The sample includes approximately 500,000 distinct CDR3 sequences, around 27% seen only once; the top ten take approximately 13%. Input material: PBMCs or a T cell subset sorted from them (not recorded which). The receptors were sampled from an adult woman who had mild COVID-19 (a few samples of this study predate the infection). Cell type and time point are not known. CDR3s include the opening cysteine and the closing phenylalanine or tryptophan. Fields, in order: CDR3 length, D gene, V gene, clone size, J gene, CDR3 DNA, CDR3 protein. A D gene is named only where the DNA matches it firmly. Only part of the rows carry a size: once, few, many, or a class if the clone is expanded.

CDR3 length: 15; D gene: TRBD1; V gene: TRBV7-9; clone size: few; J gene: TRBJ1-1; CDR3 DNA: TGTGCCAGCAGCATGACAGGGGGTTCGAACACTGAAGCTTTCTTT; CDR3 protein: CASSMTGGSNTEAFF
CDR3 length: 16; D gene: TRBD1; V gene: TRBV24-1; clone size: few; J gene: TRBJ1-1; CDR3 DNA: TGTGCCACCAGTGATTCCAGGGACAGGGTGTACACTGAAGCTTTCTTT; CDR3 protein: CATSDSRDRVYTEAFF
CDR3 length: 14; D gene: .; V gene: TRBV10-3; clone size: .; J gene: TRBJ1-6; CDR3 DNA: TGTGCCATCAGCGCAGACTCCCAGGGTTCACCCCTCCACTTT; CDR3 protein: CAISADSQGSPLHF
CDR3 length: 17; D gene: .; V gene: TRBV29-1; clone size: few; J gene: TRBJ2-7; CDR3 DNA: TGCAGCGTTGAAGATCAGGTCCGGGGACTCCAATCCTACGAGCAGTACTTC; CDR3 protein: CSVEDQVRGLQSYEQYF
CDR3 length: 16; D gene: TRBD2; V gene: TRBV27; clone size: .; J gene: TRBJ2-3; CDR3 DNA: TGTGCCAGCAGTTTATTGAATAGCGGGATGAAGGATACGCAGTATTTT; CDR3 protein: CASSLLNSGMKDTQYF
CDR3 length: 17; D gene: TRBD2; V gene: TRBV3-1; clone size: .; J gene: TRBJ2-2; CDR3 DNA: TGTGCCAGCAGCCTTGAACAGGGACTAGCGGTCACCGGGGAGCTGTTTTTT; CDR3 protein: CASSLEQGLAVTGELFF
CDR3 length: 14; D gene: .; V gene: TRBV11-3; clone size: .; J gene: TRBJ2-7; CDR3 DNA: TGTGCCAGCAGCCGCGAGCGTTTCATCTACGAGCAGTACTTC; CDR3 protein: CASSRERFIYEQYF
CDR3 length: 17; D gene: TRBD1; V gene: TRBV4-2; clone size: few; J gene: TRBJ1-1; CDR3 DNA: TGTGCCAGCAGCCGGATTACCGGGACAGGGGCGAACACTGAAGCTTTCTTT; CDR3 protein: CASSRITGTGANTEAFF
CDR3 length: 14; D gene: .; V gene: TRBV5-5; clone size: .; J gene: TRBJ2-1; CDR3 DNA: TGTGCCAGCAGCTTGAGAAGCGGCGAGAATGAGCAGTTCTTC; CDR3 protein: CASSLRSGENEQFF
CDR3 length: 15; D gene: TRBD1; V gene: TRBV20-1; clone size: few; J gene: TRBJ2-1; CDR3 DNA: TGCAGTGCTTGGCCAATGACAGGGGATAAGGATGAGCAGTTCTTC; CDR3 protein: CSAWPMTGDKDEQFF
CDR3 length: 14; D gene: .; V gene: TRBV5-6; clone size: few; J gene: TRBJ2-7; CDR3 DNA: TGTGCCAGCAGCTTTTCACAGGAGATCTACGAGCAGTACTTC; CDR3 protein: CASSFSQEIYEQYF
CDR3 length: 15; D gene: TRBD1; V gene: TRBV12-3/TRBV12-4; clone size: .; J gene: TRBJ1-6; CDR3 DNA: TGTGCCAGCAGTTCCCCGGGACAGGGGAATTCACCCCTCCACTTT; CDR3 protein: CASSSPGQGNSPLHF
CDR3 length: 14; D gene: .; V gene: TRBV20-1; clone size: few; J gene: TRBJ1-1; CDR3 DNA: TGCAGTGCTAGTAGACCGCTTATGAACACTGAAGCTTTCTTT; CDR3 protein: CSASRPLMNTEAFF
CDR3 length: 15; D gene: TRBD1; V gene: TRBV5-1; clone size: .; J gene: TRBJ1-2; CDR3 DNA: TGCGCCAGCAGCTCACCGGGGGACAGGGCCTATGGCTACACCTTC; CDR3 protein: CASSSPGDRAYGYTF
CDR3 length: 11; D gene: .; V gene: TRBV7-9; clone size: many; J gene: TRBJ1-2; CDR3 DNA: TGTGCCAGCAGCTTAGGGAACGGCTACACCTTC; CDR3 protein: CASSLGNGYTF
CDR3 length: 17; D gene: .; V gene: TRBV4-1; clone size: few; J gene: TRBJ2-3; CDR3 DNA: TGCGCCAGCAGCCAGTGGGTTTCGGCGGGGAAAACAGATACGCAGTATTTT; CDR3 protein: CASSQWVSAGKTDTQYF
CDR3 length: 18; D gene: .; V gene: TRBV6-1; clone size: .; J gene: TRBJ2-1; CDR3 DNA: TGTGCCAGCAGTGAAGAACAAGGGTGGGTAAGCTCCTACAATGAGCAGTTCTTC; CDR3 protein: CASSEEQGWVSSYNEQFF
CDR3 length: 14; D gene: .; V gene: TRBV29-1; clone size: .; J gene: TRBJ1-5; CDR3 DNA: TGCAGCGTTGGATTCGGCCAGGGTGGTCAGCCCCAGCATTTT; CDR3 protein: CSVGFGQGGQPQHF
CDR3 length: 14; D gene: .; V gene: TRBV19; clone size: few; J gene: TRBJ2-2; CDR3 DNA: TGTGCCAGTAGTATGGGGACTGACACCGGGGAGCTGTTTTTT; CDR3 protein: CASSMGTDTGELFF
CDR3 length: 15; D gene: .; V gene: TRBV5-1; clone size: few; J gene: TRBJ2-4; CDR3 DNA: TGCGCCAGCAGCTTGGCCGGTGGGGTCAAAAACATTCAGTACTTC; CDR3 protein: CASSLAGGVKNIQYF
CDR3 length: 16; D gene: TRBD1; V gene: TRBV7-6; clone size: few; J gene: TRBJ2-1; CDR3 DNA: TGTGCCAGCAGCTTAATTGGTACAGGGGGCTACAATGAGCAGTTCTTC; CDR3 protein: CASSLIGTGGYNEQFF
CDR3 length: 15; D gene: .; V gene: TRBV5-1; clone size: .; J gene: TRBJ1-2; CDR3 DNA: TGCGCCAGCAGCCTCACCTCCGGGACGGGCCATGGCTACACCTTC; CDR3 protein: CASSLTSGTGHGYTF
CDR3 length: 17; D gene: TRBD2; V gene: TRBV12-3/TRBV12-4; clone size: .; J gene: TRBJ2-1; CDR3 DNA: TGTGCCAGCAGTTTATTATTGCCGGGGGGACTAAGAAATGAGCAGTTCTTC; CDR3 protein: CASSLLLPGGLRNEQFF
CDR3 length: 16; D gene: TRBD1; V gene: TRBV20-1; clone size: .; J gene: TRBJ1-5; CDR3 DNA: TGCAGTGCTAGAGAATTACAGGGGGCAAGCAATCAGCCCCAGCATTTT; CDR3 protein: CSARELQGASNQPQHF
CDR3 length: 18; D gene: TRBD2; V gene: TRBV6-5; clone size: few; J gene: TRBJ2-7; CDR3 DNA: TGTGCCAGCAGTTACTCGTTCGGCGACTCCGGGACTACCTACGAGCAGTACTTC; CDR3 protein: CASSYSFGDSGTTYEQYF
CDR3 length: 13; D gene: .; V gene: TRBV6-5; clone size: few; J gene: TRBJ2-2; CDR3 DNA: TGTGCCAGCAGAAATCACAGGGTCCGGGAGCTGTTTTTT; CDR3 protein: CASRNHRVRELFF
CDR3 length: 16; D gene: .; V gene: TRBV5-1; clone size: few; J gene: TRBJ1-1; CDR3 DNA: TGCGCCAGCAGCTTGACAAGGACGGTCTTGAACACTGAAGCTTTCTTT; CDR3 protein: CASSLTRTVLNTEAFF
CDR3 length: 10; D gene: .; V gene: TRBV19; clone size: few; J gene: TRBJ2-7; CDR3 DNA: TGTGCCAGTATCCACCACGAGCAGTACTTC; CDR3 protein: CASIHHEQYF
CDR3 length: 14; D gene: .; V gene: TRBV12-3/TRBV12-4; clone size: few; J gene: TRBJ2-7; CDR3 DNA: TGTGCCAGCAGTCCTTTAGCGGACTCCTACGAGCAGTACTTC; CDR3 protein: CASSPLADSYEQYF
CDR3 length: 14; D gene: TRBD1; V gene: TRBV7-6; clone size: .; J gene: TRBJ2-2; CDR3 DNA: TGTGCCAGCAGTGGACAGGGGGCTGCCGGGGAGCTGTTTTTT; CDR3 protein: CASSGQGAAGELFF
CDR3 length: 11; D gene: .; V gene: TRBV4-3; clone size: few; J gene: TRBJ2-7; CDR3 DNA: TGCGCCAGCGGGCCGGGAAACGAGCAGTACTTC; CDR3 protein: CASGPGNEQYF
CDR3 length: 17; D gene: .; V gene: TRBV7-9; clone size: .; J gene: TRBJ1-1; CDR3 DNA: TGTGCCAGCAGACCGAATCCAAGGGGGAGATTGAACACTGAAGCTTTCTTT; CDR3 protein: CASRPNPRGRLNTEAFF
CDR3 length: 14; D gene: .; V gene: TRBV20-1; clone size: .; J gene: TRBJ1-1; CDR3 DNA: TGCAGTGCTAGAGTCCGCGTAATGAACACTGAAGCTTTCTTT; CDR3 protein: CSARVRVMNTEAFF
CDR3 length: 13; D gene: .; V gene: TRBV5-5; clone size: many; J gene: TRBJ2-1; CDR3 DNA: TGTGCCAGCAGCCAGGACATGTACAATGAGCAGTTCTTC; CDR3 protein: CASSQDMYNEQFF
CDR3 length: 12; D gene: TRBD1; V gene: TRBV29-1; clone size: .; J gene: TRBJ1-2; CDR3 DNA: TGCAGCGTTGGGACAGGACCTATCGGGTACACCTTC; CDR3 protein: CSVGTGPIGYTF
CDR3 length: 15; D gene: .; V gene: TRBV6-1; clone size: .; J gene: TRBJ2-1; CDR3 DNA: TGTGCCAGCAGTACAACTAGTGTTACCTACAATGAGCAGTTCTTC; CDR3 protein: CASSTTSVTYNEQFF
CDR3 length: 15; D gene: .; V gene: TRBV6-6; clone size: .; J gene: TRBJ2-3; CDR3 DNA: TGTGCCAGCTCCACTGCGGGCGGGGACTGGGATACGCAGTATTTT; CDR3 protein: CASSTAGGDWDTQYF
CDR3 length: 15; D gene: TRBD2; V gene: TRBV20-1; clone size: few; J gene: TRBJ2-3; CDR3 DNA: TGCAGTGCTAGAGTGACTAGCGCCAACCCAGATACGCAGTATTTT; CDR3 protein: CSARVTSANPDTQYF
CDR3 length: 15; D gene: .; V gene: TRBV20-1; clone size: .; J gene: TRBJ2-7; CDR3 DNA: TGCAGTGTAAACGTGCCGAAAGGGATTTTCTACGAGCAGTACTTC; CDR3 protein: CSVNVPKGIFYEQYF
CDR3 length: 14; D gene: .; V gene: TRBV18; clone size: .; J gene: TRBJ1-2; CDR3 DNA: TGTGCCAGCTCACCGTCCTCGCAGGGCTATGGCTACACCTTC; CDR3 protein: CASSPSSQGYGYTF
CDR3 length: 14; D gene: TRBD2; V gene: TRBV24-1; clone size: few; J gene: TRBJ2-1; CDR3 DNA: TGTGCCACCAGTGACCCTCGGACTAGCGATGAGCAGTTCTTC; CDR3 protein: CATSDPRTSDEQFF
CDR3 length: 17; D gene: .; V gene: TRBV5-5; clone size: .; J gene: TRBJ2-3; CDR3 DNA: TGTGCCAGCAGCTTGAGGTGGCAGGGAGTGGGCACAGATACGCAGTATTTT; CDR3 protein: CASSLRWQGVGTDTQYF
CDR3 length: 15; D gene: .; V gene: TRBV9; clone size: .; J gene: TRBJ1-5; CDR3 DNA: TGTGCCAGCAGCGTAGAAGGTTATAGCAATAAGCCCCAGCATTTT; CDR3 protein: CASSVEGYSNKPQHF
CDR3 length: 14; D gene: .; V gene: TRBV7-8; clone size: .; J gene: TRBJ2-7; CDR3 DNA: TGTGCCAGCAGCTTAAGTTTTCACTCCTACGAGCAGTACTTC; CDR3 protein: CASSLSFHSYEQYF